This T cell receptor beta chain originates from a study of cytomegalovirus exposure and HLA in healthy donors. The study, taken as a whole, reports: The investigators catalogued 150 to 200 TCR beta chains as cytomegalovirus-associated.

Primers: 60 Vbeta forward and 13 Jbeta reverse. Method: immunoSEQ multiplex PCR; TCRdb's copy keeps in-frame clones and lacks some. The profile shows 150,000 to 200,000 clones, about 80% of them singletons. This clone was recorded only once. The target antigen is unknown. The source of this sequence is a young man in good health and CMV-seropositive. Material for sequencing was PBMCs.

The CDR3: CASSSIAAGVSETQYF. As DNA, the CDR3 is TGTGCCAGCAGTTCAATAGCAGCGGGGGTGTCAGAGACCCAGTACTTC. V and J are TRBV28 and TRBJ2-5; 8 bases match TRBD2. Germline lookup yields CDR1 MDHEN and CDR2 SYDVKM. Trimming took 4 bases from V and 4 from J; bases not matched to a gene: 11. CDR3 size: 16 residues. Supplemented by reference TRBV28 and TRBJ2-5, the full variable domain reads DVKVTQSSRYLVKRTGEKVFLECVQDMDHENMFWYRQDPGLGLRLIYFSYDVKMKEKGDIPEGYSVSREKKERFSLILESASTNQTSMYLCASSSIAAGVSETQYFGPGTRLLVL.